The text below deals with one T cell receptor (beta chain). What it binds is unknown. Patients showing uncontrolled infection, other autoimmune disease, pregnancy or lactation were ineligible. Over 9 ml of fresh peripheral blood supplied the PBMCs. This record comes from a study of T cells in Graves' hyperthyroidism and ophthalmopathy. Study-wide points: Most clonotypes expanded in thyroid above 0.001 were likewise present in blood.

This CDR3 has 11 amino acids. V lost 6 bases and J lost 7; bases outside the gene matches: 2. Germline V gives CDR1 SQVTM, CDR2 ANQGSEA. Using RNA transcripts as the source, TCR beta CDR3 regions were amplified. The TCR CDR3 first-round RT-PCR relied on the HTBI primer set. From the multiplex PCR reads, TCRdb called clonotypes with MiXCR, one entry per CDR3 protein. This sample yields about 400,000 distinct CDR3 sequences, of which more than 13% are seen a single time; around a third belongs to the top ten. The receptor comes from a woman aged 25 to 39 with Graves' hyperthyroidism. The rearrangement links TRBV29-1 to TRBJ2-2; 7 nucleotides line up with TRBD2. Material for sequencing was blood. The CDR3 DNA reads TGCAGCGTCTGGGGGGGCGGGGAGCTGTTTTTT. Protein: CSVWGGGELFF.